The present TCR beta chain was sequenced within a study of CD8 T cells in Susac syndrome. The study's findings and limits: TEMRA cells and active patients showed peak Susac CD8+ clonal expansion.

Notes on this clonotype: Its matching antigen is unknown.

RNA totalling about 0.45 to 1 ug underwent reverse transcription with random hexamers. Amplification of the TCR beta CDR3 was carried out by immunoSEQ multiplex PCR, which spanned a total of 54 Vbeta and 13 Jbeta segments. From the immunoSEQ multiplex PCR reads, TCRdb called clonotypes with MiXCR, one entry per CDR3 protein. The table shows around 110,000 distinct CDR3 sequences, with around 94% occurring only once. Trimming pared 4 bases from V and 7 bases from J, leaving 10 bases between. This CDR3 has 13 amino acids. Germline-derived CDR1 and CDR2 are SEHNR and FQNEAQ (reference sequence). This rearrangement joins TRBV7-9 to TRBJ1-4, with D possibly being TRBD1 (6 bases). The sequenced material came from CD8+ T cells from PBMCs. This receptor was identified in a human donor with Susac syndrome. CDR3 sequence: CASSWTDGEKLFF. In DNA, the CDR3 is TGTGCCAGCAGCTGGACAGATGGTGAAAAACTGTTTTTT.